This T cell receptor (beta chain) was sequenced for a study of radiation and T cells in renal cell carcinoma. Looking at the study overall: Nephrectomy followed 15 Gy stereotactic body radiation by 4 weeks. Study observations and caveats: Top tumor clonotypes rose in blood 2 weeks post-radiation, then contracted. Without pretreatment biopsies, baseline tumor clonotype presence was undetermined.

The data were produced by immunoSEQ multiplex PCR, yet TCRdb's version contains in-frame clones alone and is incomplete. The sample includes about 130,000 clones, roughly 77% of them seen just once. Time point given: blood 2 weeks post-SBRT. Treatment in this sample: 15 Gy SBRT to primary tumor, nephrectomy 4 weeks later. The patient's renal cell carcinoma had clear cell pathology. To note about this clone: What it binds is not known.

This CDR3 is built from 14 residues. The V segment lost 7 bases and the J segment 6 bases; nucleotides outside the gene matches: 8. The germline gives CDR1 LNHDA, CDR2 SQIVND (reference sequence). The input for sequencing was blood, taken from a patient whose treatment included radiotherapy and nephrectomy. This TCR came from a woman between 55 and 75 years old with renal cell carcinoma. The chain links TRBV19 to TRBJ1-5, with 8 bases matching TRBD1. The CDR3 loop reads CASIPQGAGQPQHF. CDR3 bases: TGTGCCAGTATTCCTCAGGGGGCGGGTCAGCCCCAGCATTTT.